This T cell receptor beta chain was obtained from a study of cytomegalovirus exposure and HLA in healthy donors. Study outcomes and limitations: The classifier reportedly diagnosed cytomegalovirus status with high sensitivity and specificity.

Note on this clone: Its antigen is not identified.

Use of 60 Vbeta and 13 Jbeta primers characterized the PCR. Authors' methods: A later analysis tallied 65 million to 85 million unique TCR beta chains, some 10 million of them shared. Profiling relied on immunoSEQ multiplex PCR, and the TCRdb table lists in-frame clones only, not all of them. V and J calls and clone size come straight from that table; D and trimming were deduced from the DNA. The repertoire has about 99,000 clones, around 77% of them found once; the top ten carry roughly 3%. Donors counted as nominally healthy when sampled, yet unrecorded immune exposures were likely. CDR1 and CDR2 from the germline V gene are MNHNS and SASEGT. The ends lost 2 bases at V and 8 bases at J; junction bases unmatched: 6. The CDR3 is 14 amino acids.

The TCR originated in a man in his forties or fifties in good health and CMV-seronegative. The chain recombines TRBV6-1 with TRBJ1-2; 9 nucleotides agree with TRBD1. Material: PBMCs. The CDR3 DNA sequence: TGTGCCAGCAGTGAACGGGGGACAGGGAAGGGCTACACCTTC. Amino acid sequence: CASSERGTGKGYTF.